What follows is one T cell receptor beta chain and its context. Its antigen is undetermined. The sample comes from a study of identical twins. Broader study findings: Twin pairs had excess sharing that was weaker in beta out-of-frame sequences.

Addition of a universal primer site occurred through template switching, and cDNA carried unique molecular identifiers. Each CDR3 protein gets one entry after TCRdb re-called the 5' RACE reads with MiXCR. The table has around 470,000 distinct CDR3 sequences, 11% to 15% seen once; the top ten hold more than 0.5%. The same data also contributed to another study, on yellow fever vaccine responses in identical twins.

The TCR originated in a woman under 30 in good health. Sequenced input: CD4+ T cells sorted from blood.

CDR3 residues: CSARDGQGVYNEQFF. In DNA, the CDR3 is TGCAGTGCTAGAGATGGGCAGGGGGTTTACAATGAGCAGTTCTTC. This chain connects TRBV20-1 to TRBJ2-1; 7 nucleotides match TRBD1. This CDR3 comprises 15 residues. Germline CDR1 reads DFQATT; CDR2 reads SNEGSKA (reference sequence). Trimming cost V 0 bases and J 4 bases; bases outside gene matches: 6.